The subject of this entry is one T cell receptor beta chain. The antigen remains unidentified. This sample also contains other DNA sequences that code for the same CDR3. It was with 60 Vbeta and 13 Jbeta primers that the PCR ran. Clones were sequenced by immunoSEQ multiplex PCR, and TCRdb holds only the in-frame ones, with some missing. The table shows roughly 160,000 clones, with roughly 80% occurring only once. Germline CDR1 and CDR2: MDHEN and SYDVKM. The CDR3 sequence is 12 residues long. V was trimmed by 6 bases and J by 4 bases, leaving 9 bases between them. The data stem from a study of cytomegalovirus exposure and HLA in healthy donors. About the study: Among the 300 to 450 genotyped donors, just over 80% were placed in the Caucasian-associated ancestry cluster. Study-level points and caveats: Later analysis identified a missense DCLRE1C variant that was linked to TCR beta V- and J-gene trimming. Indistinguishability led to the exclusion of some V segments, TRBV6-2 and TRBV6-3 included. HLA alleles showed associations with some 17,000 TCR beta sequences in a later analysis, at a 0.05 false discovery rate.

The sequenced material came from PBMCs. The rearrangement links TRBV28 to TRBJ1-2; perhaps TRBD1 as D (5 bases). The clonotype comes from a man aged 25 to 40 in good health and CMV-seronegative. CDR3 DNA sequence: TGTGCCAGCAGGCCCGGGGGCTATGGCTACACCTTC. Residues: CASRPGGYGYTF.